The subject of this entry is one T cell receptor beta chain. Its matching antigen is unknown. Assay used: immunoSEQ multiplex PCR; TCRdb lists only in-frame clones, some missing. The repertoire holds 45,000 to 55,000 clones, with roughly 70% as singletons. This entry belongs to a study of vaccination effects on CD4 cells after COVID-19. Background on the study: Wells each received two million PBMC, cultured with approximately 9.1 IU/ml IL-2 and about 9 ug/ml peptides.

Study outcomes and limitations: The study got few convalescent patients and did not collect any early post-infection timepoints.

Germline lookup yields CDR1 SGHDT and CDR2 YYEEEE. The CDR3 is 17 amino acids. Trimming shortened V by 4 bases and J by 6 bases, and 20 bases separated the two germline ends. Cells that had been cultured for approximately ten days were the source of isolated CD4+ T cells. The vaccine given was either BNT162b2 or mRNA-1273, in two doses. Half-medium changes using IL-2 medium occurred on days 3 and 7. The sequence came from a human donor who received a COVID-19 vaccine. The chain is built from TRBV5-6 and TRBJ1-6; no definite D call. The material sequenced was CD4+ T cells from PBMCs cultured without peptide, taken after COVID-19 vaccination. CDR3 region: CASSPYSNFPFNSPLHF. In DNA, the CDR3 is TGTGCCAGCAGCCCTTATTCGAACTTTCCCTTTAATTCACCCCTCCACTTT. Filled out from reference TRBV5-6 and TRBJ1-6, the complete variable domain reads DAGVTQSPTHLIKTRGQQVTLRCSPKSGHDTVSWYQQALGQGPQFIFQYYEEEERQRGNFPDRFSGHQFPNYSSELNVNALLLGDSALYLCASSPYSNFPFNSPLHFGNGTRLTVT.